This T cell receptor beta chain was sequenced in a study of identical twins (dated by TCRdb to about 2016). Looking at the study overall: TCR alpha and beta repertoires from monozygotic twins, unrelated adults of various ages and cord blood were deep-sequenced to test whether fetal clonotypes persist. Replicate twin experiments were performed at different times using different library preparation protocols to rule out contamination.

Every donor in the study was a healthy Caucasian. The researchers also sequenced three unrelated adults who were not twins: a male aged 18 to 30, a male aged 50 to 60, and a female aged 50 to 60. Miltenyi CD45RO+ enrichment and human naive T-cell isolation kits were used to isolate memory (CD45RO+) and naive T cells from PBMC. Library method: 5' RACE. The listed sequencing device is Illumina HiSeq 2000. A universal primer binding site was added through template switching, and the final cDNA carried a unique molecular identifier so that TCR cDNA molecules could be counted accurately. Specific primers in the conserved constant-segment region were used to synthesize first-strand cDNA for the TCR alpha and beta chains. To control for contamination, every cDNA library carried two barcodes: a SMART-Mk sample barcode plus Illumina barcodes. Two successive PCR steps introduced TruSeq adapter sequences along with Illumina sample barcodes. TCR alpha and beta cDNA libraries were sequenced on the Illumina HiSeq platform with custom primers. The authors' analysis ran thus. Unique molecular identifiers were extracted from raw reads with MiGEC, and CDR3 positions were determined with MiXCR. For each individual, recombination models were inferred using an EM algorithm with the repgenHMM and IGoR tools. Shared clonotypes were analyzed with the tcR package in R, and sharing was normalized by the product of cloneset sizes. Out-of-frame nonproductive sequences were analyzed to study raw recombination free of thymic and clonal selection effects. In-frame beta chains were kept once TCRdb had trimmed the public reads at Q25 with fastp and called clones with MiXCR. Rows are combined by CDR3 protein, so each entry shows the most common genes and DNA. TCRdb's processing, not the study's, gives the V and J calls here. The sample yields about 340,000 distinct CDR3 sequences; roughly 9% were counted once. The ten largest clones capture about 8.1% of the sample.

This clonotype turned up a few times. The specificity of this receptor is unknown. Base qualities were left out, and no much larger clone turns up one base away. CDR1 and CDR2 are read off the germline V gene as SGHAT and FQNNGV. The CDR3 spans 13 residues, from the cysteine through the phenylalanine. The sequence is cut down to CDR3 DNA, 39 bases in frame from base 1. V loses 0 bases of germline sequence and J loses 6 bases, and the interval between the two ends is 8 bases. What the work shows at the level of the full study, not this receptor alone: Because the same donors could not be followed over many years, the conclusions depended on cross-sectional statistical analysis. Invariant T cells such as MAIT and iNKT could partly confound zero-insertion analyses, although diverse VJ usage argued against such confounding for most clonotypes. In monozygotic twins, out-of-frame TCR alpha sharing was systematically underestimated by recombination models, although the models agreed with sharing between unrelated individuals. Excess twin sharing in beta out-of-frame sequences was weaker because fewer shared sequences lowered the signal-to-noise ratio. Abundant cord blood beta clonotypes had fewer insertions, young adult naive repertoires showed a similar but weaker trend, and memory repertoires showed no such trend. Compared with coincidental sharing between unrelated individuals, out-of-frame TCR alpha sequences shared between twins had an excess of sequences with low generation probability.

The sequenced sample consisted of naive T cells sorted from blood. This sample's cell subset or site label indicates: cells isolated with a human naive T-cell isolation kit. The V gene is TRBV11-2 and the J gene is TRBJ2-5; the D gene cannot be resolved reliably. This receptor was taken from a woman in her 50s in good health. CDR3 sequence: CASSLDRRQTQYF. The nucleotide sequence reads TGTGCCAGCAGCTTAGACAGGAGACAGACCCAGTACTTC. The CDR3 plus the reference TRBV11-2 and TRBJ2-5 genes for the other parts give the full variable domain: EAGVAQSPRYKIIEKRQSVAFWCNPISGHATLYWYQQILGQGPKLLIQFQNNGVVDDSQLPKDRFSAERLKGVDSTLKIQPAKLEDSAVYLCASSLDRRQTQYFGPGTRLLVL.